This is a list of T cell receptor beta chains from one sample in a study of T cells in Graves' hyperthyroidism and ophthalmopathy. TCRdb redid the calling of the multiplex PCR reads with MiXCR, one entry per CDR3 protein. The sample carries about 840,000 distinct CDR3 sequences, over 35% recorded once. Sequencing used blood. These receptors were taken from a man between 18 and 29 years old with Graves' hyperthyroidism. Each CDR3 is given with its conserved first and last residue. A D gene is named only where the DNA matches it firmly. The listing skips clone size in some rows; elsewhere it reads once, few, many or a size class.

size: many; V: TRBV20-1; J: TRBJ2-7; D: TRBD1; CDR3: CSASPTGTGAYEQYF; DNA: TGCAGTGCTAGCCCGACCGGGACAGGGGCCTACGAGCAGTACTTC
size: -; V: TRBV5-1; J: TRBJ2-7; D: -; CDR3: CASSLGSEDSYEQYF; DNA: TGCGCCAGCAGCTTGGGCAGCGAGGACTCCTACGAGCAGTACTTC
size: -; V: TRBV5-6; J: TRBJ1-5; D: TRBD1; CDR3: CASSLGTAGNQPQHF; DNA: TGTGCCAGCAGCCTGGGGACAGCCGGCAATCAGCCCCAGCATTTT
size: -; V: TRBV7-2; J: TRBJ1-6; D: -; CDR3: CASRVVRNSPLHF; DNA: TGTGCCAGCAGGGTGGTGCGCAATTCACCCCTCCACTTT
size: many; V: TRBV15; J: TRBJ1-1; D: -; CDR3: CATSMGGGTEAFF; DNA: TGTGCCACCAGCATGGGGGGGGGTACTGAAGCTTTCTTT
size: many; V: TRBV19; J: TRBJ1-1; D: TRBD1; CDR3: CASSGNRGRETEAFF; DNA: TGTGCCAGTAGTGGCAACAGGGGGCGTGAGACTGAAGCTTTCTTT
size: many; V: TRBV2; J: TRBJ1-1; D: -; CDR3: CASSGSGFNTEAFF; DNA: TGTGCCAGCAGTGGATCAGGGTTCAACACTGAAGCTTTCTTT
size: many; V: TRBV19; J: TRBJ1-1; D: -; CDR3: CASLTGTAGNTEAFF; DNA: TGTGCCAGCCTCACCGGGACGGCGGGCAACACTGAAGCTTTCTTT
size: many; V: TRBV14; J: TRBJ1-6; D: -; CDR3: CASSQDYSPLHF; DNA: TGTGCCAGCAGCCAAGATTATTCACCCCTCCACTTT
size: -; V: TRBV2; J: TRBJ2-5; D: TRBD2; CDR3: CASRNRGGATETQYF; DNA: TGTGCCAGCAGGAACCGGGGGGGGGCAACGGAGACCCAGTACTTC
size: few; V: TRBV5-6; J: TRBJ1-5; D: -; CDR3: CASSSFGAGGPNQPQHF; DNA: TGTGCCAGCAGCTCCTTCGGGGCAGGAGGACCTAATCAGCCCCAGCATTTT
size: -; V: TRBV5-1; J: TRBJ2-2; D: -; CDR3: CASSYTRMVDGELFF; DNA: TGCGCCAGCAGCTACACAAGGATGGTTGACGGGGAGCTGTTTTTT